These 20 T cell receptor beta chains share one sample of origin, sequenced in a study of blood T cell repertoires in COVID-19. Method: immunoSEQ multiplex PCR; TCRdb's copy keeps in-frame clones and lacks some. The sample includes approximately 140,000 clones, approximately 86% of them seen just once. Sequencing was carried out using peripheral blood. These receptor sequences come from a woman aged 60 to 75 with acute or convalescent COVID-19.

The CDR3 DNA reads as TGTGCCAGCAGCTACTCACAGCTGAACACTGAAGCTTTCTTT. Its translation: CASSYSQLNTEAFF. V and J are TRBV16 and TRBJ1-1; D is uncertain. Trimming pared 5 bases from V and 0 bases from J, leaving 10 bases between. Germline values: CDR1 KGHSY, CDR2 FQNENV. This CDR3 comprises 14 residues. Filled out from reference TRBV16 and TRBJ1-1, the complete variable domain reads GEEVAQTPKHLVRGEGQKAKLYCAPIKGHSYVFWYQQVLKNEFKFLISFQNENVFDETGMPKERFSAKCLPNSPCSLEIQATKLEDSAVYFCASSYSQLNTEAFFGQGTRLTVV.

The chain combines TRBV4-2 with TRBJ1-2; 9 bases align to TRBD1. Trimming took 1 base from V and 4 from J; bases not matched to a gene: 7. The length of the CDR3 is 16 residues. CDR1 is LGHNA and CDR2 is YNFKEQ in the germline V gene. The DNA of the CDR3 is TGTGCCAGCAGCCAAGGAGTCGGACAGGGGACCTATGGCTACACCTTC. It specifies CASSQGVGQGTYGYTF.

The chain combines TRBV6-1 with TRBJ2-2; D may be TRBD2 (6 bases). CDR1 is MNHNS and CDR2 is SASEGT in the germline V gene. V was cut by 2 bases and J by 6 bases, with 10 bases left in between. This CDR3 has 14 amino acids. CDR3 sequence: CASSEPSGAGELFF. The DNA for the CDR3 is TGTGCCAGCAGTGAACCTTCGGGGGCCGGGGAGCTGTTTTTT.

This chain joins TRBV28 and TRBJ2-2, with 7 bases lining up with TRBD1. Germline CDR1 MDHEN, CDR2 SYDVKM. Unmatched junction bases numbered 5, after V lost 4 bases and J lost 0 bases. There are 16 residues in the CDR3. The CDR3 DNA sequence: TGTGCCAGCAGTTCGACAGGGAAATCGAACACCGGGGAGCTGTTTTTT. Residues: CASSSTGKSNTGELFF.

This chain links TRBV7-9 with TRBJ2-3; TRBD2 agrees at 11 bases. The V gene end was trimmed by 4 bases and the J gene end by 5 bases; junction bases not matched to a gene: 8. This CDR3 is 16 amino acids long. Germline V gives CDR1 SEHNR, CDR2 FQNEAQ (reference sequence). As DNA, the CDR3 is TGTGCCAGCAGCTACGCCGGGACTAGCGGCCTAGATACGCAGTATTTT. It translates to CASSYAGTSGLDTQYF. Full variable domain (outside the CDR3, taken from reference TRBV7-9 and TRBJ2-3): DTGVSQNPRHKITKRGQNVTFRCDPISEHNRLYWYRQTLGQGPEFLTYFQNEAQLEKSRLLSDRFSAERPKGSFSTLEIQRTEQGDSAMYLCASSYAGTSGLDTQYFGPGTRLTVL.

This chain uses TRBV4-1 with TRBJ1-4, with D possibly TRBD1 on 6 matching bases. This CDR3 has 15 residues. Deletions cut 0 bases from V and 6 bases from J, with 11 bases between. Germline V gene sequence: CDR1 MGHRA, CDR2 YSYEKL. The CDR3 spells CASSQEQGIDEKLFF. CDR3 DNA: TGCGCCAGCAGCCAAGAACAGGGTATAGATGAAAAACTGTTTTTT.

The DNA for the CDR3 is TGTGCCAGCAGTGAACCTAGTAGGCAGTACTTC. Amino acids: CASSEPSRQYF. This chain uses TRBV6-1 with TRBJ2-7, with D uncertain. CDR3 length: 11 amino acids. The germline gives CDR1 MNHNS, CDR2 SASEGT. With 2 bases removed from V and 9 bases from J, the gap between germline ends came to 8 bases.

The J gene is TRBJ2-1, the V gene TRBV10-2; TRBD1 might be the D (5 bases). From germline, CDR1 is WSHSY and CDR2 SAAADI. The CDR3 is 15 amino acids. Trimming removed 2 bases at V and 1 base at J, with 9 bases between. The CDR3 DNA follows: TGCGCCAGCAGTGAGAAGGGGTTTTCCTACAATGAGCAGTTCTTC. It translates to CASSEKGFSYNEQFF.

The chain couples TRBV7-9 to TRBJ2-7, with TRBD1 identical over 10 bases. The CDR3 contains 17 residues. The germline gives CDR1 SEHNR, CDR2 FQNEAQ (reference sequence). The trim removed 5 bases at V and 0 bases at J, leaving 10 bases unmatched. The CDR3 bases are TGTGCCAGCAGCCTCCGAGGGGACAGGGGTGACTCCTACGAGCAGTACTTC. Translation gives CASSLRGDRGDSYEQYF. The full variable domain, in which reference TRBV7-9 and TRBJ2-7 provide the parts outside the CDR3, is DTGVSQNPRHKITKRGQNVTFRCDPISEHNRLYWYRQTLGQGPEFLTYFQNEAQLEKSRLLSDRFSAERPKGSFSTLEIQRTEQGDSAMYLCASSLRGDRGDSYEQYFGPGTRLTVT.

The genes are TRBV9 and TRBJ1-2; 9 positions agree with TRBD1. The CDR3 contains 14 residues. Losses at the gene ends were 2 bases for V and 4 bases for J; bases not matched to a gene: 3. CDR1 SGDLS and CDR2 YYNGEE come from the germline V gene. The CDR3 reads CASSVGQGIYGYTF. DNA of the CDR3: TGTGCCAGCAGCGTGGGACAGGGTATCTATGGCTACACCTTC. Full variable domain (remainder filled in from reference TRBV9 and TRBJ1-2): DSGVTQTPKHLITATGQRVTLRCSPRSGDLSVYWYQQSLDQGLQFLIQYYNGEERAKGNILERFSAQQFPDLHSELNLSSLELGDSALYFCASSVGQGIYGYTFGSGTRLTVV.

The chain carries TRBV24-1 and TRBJ2-3; 14 positions match TRBD2. V was clipped by 4 bases and J by 7 bases; unmatched bases: 6. Germline V lookup: CDR1 KGHDR, CDR2 SFDVKD. This CDR3 spans 16 amino acids. CDR3 nucleotide sequence: TGTGCCACCAGTGAGCCGACTAGCGGGGGGGTATATACGCAGTATTTT. It translates to CATSEPTSGGVYTQYF.

The J gene is TRBJ1-3, the V gene TRBV4-3, with D unresolved. This CDR3 contains 16 residues. Trimming removed 1 base at V and 0 bases at J, with 10 bases between. Germline CDR1 reads LGHNA; CDR2 reads YSLEER. CDR3 DNA sequence: TGCGCCAGCAGCCAAGTTGACCGGAGCTCTGGAAACACCATATATTTT. Its protein product is CASSQVDRSSGNTIYF.

This chain links TRBV6-5 with TRBJ1-1; maybe TRBD1 (5 bases). The CDR3 contains 13 residues. CDR1 and CDR2 from the germline V gene are MNHEY and SVGAGI. V was trimmed by 5 bases and J by 1 base, leaving 8 bases between them. CDR3 loop: CASSRGWNTEAFF. The CDR3 region has the DNA TGTGCCAGCAGTCGGGGGTGGAACACTGAAGCTTTCTTT.

The table lists this clone with a count of one. The rearrangement joins TRBV28 to TRBJ1-1; 7 positions match TRBD1. The V gene end was trimmed by 4 bases and the J gene end by 1 base; junction bases not matched to a gene: 6. The CDR3 consists of 15 residues. Germline V gives CDR1 MDHEN, CDR2 SYDVKM. This CDR3 is CASSSYRDRNTEAFF. Written as DNA, the CDR3 is TGTGCCAGCAGTTCATACCGGGACAGGAACACTGAAGCTTTCTTT.

This clone was observed a single time. This sequence joins TRBV9 and TRBJ2-2; 16 bases are a match to TRBD2. Germline CDR1 and CDR2: SGDLS and YYNGEE. V was pared by 3 bases and J by 3 bases, with 5 bases of the junction left unmatched. This CDR3 is 18 amino acids long. DNA for the CDR3: TGTGCCAGCAGCGCGGGACTAGCGGGGGGGCCGCACACCGGGGAGCTGTTTTTT. Protein sequence: CASSAGLAGGPHTGELFF. The whole variable domain, filled in from reference TRBV9 and TRBJ2-2, reads DSGVTQTPKHLITATGQRVTLRCSPRSGDLSVYWYQQSLDQGLQFLIQYYNGEERAKGNILERFSAQQFPDLHSELNLSSLELGDSALYFCASSAGLAGGPHTGELFFGEGSRLTVL.

In its sample, this clone was seen a few times. This chain links TRBV19 with TRBJ1-5; no firm D call. V dropped 7 bases and J dropped 1 base, with 5 bases sitting between them. This CDR3 spans 12 amino acids. CDR1 LNHDA and CDR2 SQIVND come from the germline V gene (reference sequence). CDR3 DNA sequence: TGTGCCAGTACGGGAAGCAATCAGCCCCAGCATTTT. It encodes CASTGSNQPQHF.

V and J are TRBV7-9 and TRBJ2-7, with TRBD1 identical over 9 bases. V dropped 3 bases and J dropped 2; count of bases not matched to a gene: 11. From germline, CDR1 is SEHNR and CDR2 FQNEAQ (reference sequence). This CDR3 comprises 17 residues. CDR3 nucleotide sequence: TGTGCCAGCAGCTTCCCGGGACAGGGATTGGTAACCTACGAGCAGTACTTC. As protein: CASSFPGQGLVTYEQYF.

This clone has a handful of counts. This chain connects TRBV15 to TRBJ1-4; D is ambiguous. CDR1 is LNHNV, CDR2 YYDKDF, per germline (reference sequence). The CDR3 loop spans 13 amino acids. The germline V and J ends were trimmed by 0 bases and 7 bases, with 6 bases remaining between them. The CDR3 DNA is TGTGCCACCAGCAGAGATCAGGCTGAAAAACTGTTTTTT. This translates into CATSRDQAEKLFF.

The chain employs TRBV6-1 and TRBJ1-6; tentative D call: TRBD1 (6 bases). The germline CDR1 and CDR2 sequences are MNHNS and SASEGT. V gave up 7 bases and J gave up 8 bases, with 15 bases separating them. The CDR3 loop spans 14 amino acids. The CDR3 protein is CASTMTGPYSPLHF. The CDR3 nucleotides are TGTGCCAGCACTATGACAGGTCCCTATTCACCCCTCCACTTT.

This sequence joins TRBV20-1 and TRBJ1-5; D ambiguous. Germline V gives CDR1 DFQATT, CDR2 SNEGSKA (reference sequence). The CDR3 totals 14 residues. Trimming cost V 3 bases and J 0 bases, with 9 bases left between them. CDR3 sequence reads: CSASLGVSNQPQHF. DNA for the CDR3: TGCAGTGCTAGTCTGGGAGTTAGCAATCAGCCCCAGCATTTT.